The clone carrying this T cell receptor beta chain was observed a few times. The antigen is undetermined. This sample was included in a study of T cell responses to AZD1222 COVID-19 vaccine. The wider study: Analyses pooled second doses at about 4 or about 12 weeks.

Broader study findings: No repertoire was sampled before or during the peak T cell response, only after it. Females outnumbered males among donors, who were mostly white British; clonal diversity was possibly underestimated. Rises in breadth and depth of Spike-specific TCRs came after two AZD1222 doses.

Sequencing was performed with immunoSEQ multiplex PCR; in TCRdb, only in-frame clones are kept and a portion is missing. The data contain roughly 160,000 clones, 85% to 95% of them singletons. Germline V gives CDR1 SGHVS, CDR2 FQNEAQ. J lost 4 bases, V lost 5 bases, and 7 bases had no gene match. The length of the CDR3 is 15 residues. Sequences were derived from peripheral blood, sampled on day 0 of AZD1222 vaccination. This receptor was taken from an adult in good health. The chain links TRBV7-8 to TRBJ2-2, with 7 positions matching TRBD2. DNA of the CDR3: TGTGCCAGCAGCCTTGTGGGGGGGAGCACCGGGGAGCTGTTTTTT. Encoded protein: CASSLVGGSTGELFF.